This record covers a single T cell receptor beta chain. It has no known antigen specificity. Qualities for individual bases were not recorded, and no much larger clone is one base off. The donors were healthy, HIV-negative adults who had no recently reported acute infections or vaccinations. All donors were Caucasian adults living in Nashville, Tennessee, USA. For unsorted samples, 96 million or so PBMCs were counted, and genomic DNA was extracted using the QIAamp DNA Blood Mini kit. Blood was obtained by leukapheresis, after which PBMCs were separated by Ficoll-Histopaque density gradient centrifugation and cryopreserved in liquid nitrogen vapor phase. CDR1 and CDR2 are read off the germline V gene as MDHEN and SYDVKM. V is trimmed back by 6 bases and J by 6 bases, and the junction contains 12 bases that no gene match accounts for. Including cysteine and phenylalanine, the CDR3 has 16 amino acids. Only the CDR3 region is kept as DNA, spanning 48 bases read in frame from base 1.

These data belong to a study of shared clonotypes between healthy human individuals (TCRdb year 2020). Some background on the complete study: The cohort comprised a couple of women and a few men aged 18 to 49 years. The study deeply sequenced blood TCR repertoires of about five healthy adults to estimate repertoire size and the extent of clonotype sharing between individuals. To increase sequencing depth and limit assay-specific biases, different laboratories used diverse techniques to prepare libraries and sequence TCR repertoires. Each donor's leukapheresis produced roughly between roughly 0.85 and 9.5 billion PBMCs.

Overall study outcomes, separate from this receptor: Because the study included a small number of donors, the genetic and exposure-history diversity represented was limited. Pairwise subsampling indicated that sequencing depth was expected to affect the degree of clonotype sharing among donors. Only blood was sampled, and tissue TCR repertoires likely differ from those in blood.

Using the deep immunoSEQ assay, TCR CDR3 regions were amplified from genomic DNA by multiplex PCR. For each cell subset, the extracted genomic DNA was distributed evenly across all wells of several immunoSEQ 96-well plates, and each plate served as one replicate. For unsorted PBMC, approximately 290 ng genomic DNA, equal to approximately 30,000 T cell genomes, was loaded into each replicate PCR. Ten immunoSEQ deep assay plates were used to sequence unsorted PBMC genomic DNA. The purified libraries were quantified using a Qubit 3.0 fluorometer, sized with a Bioanalyzer 2100, and then quantified again using the KAPA Library Quantification kit. A separate single-read 150-cycle Illumina NextSeq 550 flow cell was used to sequence each immunoSEQ 96-well plate. Regarding the original processing steps: Because the immunoSEQ output included only junctional sequences and no quality scores, the filtering could not be the same as the filtering used for full-length reads. Sequences were annotated with PyIR, a Python wrapper for IgBLAST v1.9, using IMGT germline references to assign V/J genes and CDR3. Reads were filtered out if the reads had weak V/J assignments (E-value above 1e-6), no CDR3, stop codons, out-of-frame junctions, or ambiguous translated residues. V3J clonotypes were defined as sequences sharing the same inferred V gene, J gene, and CDR3 amino acid sequence. Percentage overlap between repertoires was computed as shared unique clonotypes divided by the size of the smaller repertoire. Repertoire richness was assessed with RTK rarefaction, the Chao1 estimator, and Recon v2.1 estimates of unobserved clonotypes. The table comes from immuneACCESS by way of TCRdb, which keeps in-frame sequences with V and J called. Part of the clones is missing from these tables; in studies checked, under half for an unresolved V gene and the rest for unknown reasons. That table supplies the V and J calls and clone size; D and trimming were determined from the DNA. The sample data list around 430,000 clones, and more than 75% of these were observed just once. The ten most abundant clones make up about 13% of the sample.

This receptor chain uses TRBV28 and TRBJ1-5, and 9 bases in between align with TRBD1. Sequencing was performed on PBMCs. This clonotype was obtained from a woman aged 40 to 50 in good health. Some clones in this sample may be carry-over from other donors' samples. The CDR3 loop reads CASSSRDRVLTQPQHF. The nucleotide sequence is TGTGCCAGCAGCTCTAGGGACAGGGTCCTTACTCAGCCCCAGCATTTT.